This TCR beta chain emerged from a study of human T cells and chemical hapten exposure. Trimming cost V 3 bases and J 7 bases, with 13 bases left between them. The CDR3 contains 14 residues. The sample's time point: patch test 1, 2 weeks after DPC sensitization. Treatment indicated: therapeutic diphenylcyclopropenone sensitization with weekly scalp DPC. TCRdb re-called the RACE reads through MiXCR, storing one row per CDR3 protein. Of around 120,000 distinct CDR3 sequences in the sample, roughly an eighth are singletons; the top ten hold 0.9% to 0.95%. This clonotype came up many times. The source of this sequence is a man aged 18 to 29 with alopecia areata. Some clones in this sample may be carry-over from other donors' samples. The source was whole blood, collected in connection with sensitization to the hapten diphenylcyclopropenone (DPC). The V and J genes are TRBV12-3 or TRBV12-4 and TRBJ1-5, with D possibly TRBD1 on 6 matching bases. The CDR3 reads CASSLTGTNQPQHF. CDR3 in DNA: TGTGCCAGCAGTTTGACAGGAACCAACCAGCCCCAGCATTTT.